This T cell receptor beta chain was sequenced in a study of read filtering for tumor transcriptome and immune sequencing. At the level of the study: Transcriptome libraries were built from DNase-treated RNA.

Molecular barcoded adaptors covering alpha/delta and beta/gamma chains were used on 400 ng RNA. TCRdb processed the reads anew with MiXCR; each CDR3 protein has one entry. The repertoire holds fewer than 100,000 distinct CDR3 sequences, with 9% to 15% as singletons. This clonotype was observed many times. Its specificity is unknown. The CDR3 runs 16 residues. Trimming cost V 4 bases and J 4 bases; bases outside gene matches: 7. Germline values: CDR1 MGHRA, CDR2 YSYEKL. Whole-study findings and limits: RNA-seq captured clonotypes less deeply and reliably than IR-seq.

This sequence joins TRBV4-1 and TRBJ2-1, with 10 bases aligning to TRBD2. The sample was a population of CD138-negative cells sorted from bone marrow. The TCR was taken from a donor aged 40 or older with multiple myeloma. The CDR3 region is CASSLLGLAIYNEQFF. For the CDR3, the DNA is TGCGCCAGCAGCCTTTTGGGACTAGCGATTTACAATGAGCAGTTCTTC.